This T cell receptor (beta chain) was recovered during a study of blood T cells in healthy people across ages (dated by TCRdb to 2015 to 2017). In the study overall: In model experiments, template switching captured about one uniquely barcoded TCR beta cDNA molecule for every two T cells. To track age-related changes in TCR beta repertoire diversity, the study relied on deep sequencing normalized with unique cDNA molecular identifiers. Four age groups were formed from the donors: young (average approximately 16 years), middle-aged (approximately 40), aged (about 62) and long-lived (approximately 80). For two donors (one aged 18 to 29 and one aged 80 or older), the study analyzed two additional independent replicas of 1 million unique cDNA reads from the same blood draw. Results the study describes overall, beyond this receptor: Donor CMV infection status was unknown, potentially confounding age-related changes in expanded clonotypes. Compared with the aged group, more naive CD4+ T cells, fewer expanded clones and increased TCR diversity were shown by the long-lived group, suggesting age selection. Because profiling used bulk unsorted PBMCs, naive and antigen-experienced compartments could not be compared conclusively. Observed TCR beta diversity per million T cells fell roughly linearly with age, and a significant reduction was already apparent by age around 39. Observed TCR beta diversity correlated strongly with the percentage of naive T cells measured by flow cytometry. Total diversity estimates from one million sequenced T cells were considered lower bounds and underestimates.

As encoded in the germline V gene, CDR1 is MNHEY while CDR2 is SVGAGI. The CDR3 sequence holds 13 residues, the cysteine and phenylalanine included. Only the CDR3 region is kept as DNA, spanning 39 bases read in frame from base 1. Deletion took 0 bases off V and 6 bases off J, with a span of 6 bases between the germline ends. Donors were 40 or so systemically healthy Caucasian individuals from Russia aged about 6 to 100 years. Around 9.7 milliliters of peripheral blood were collected from each donor into EDTA-treated Vacutainer tubes. Ficoll-Paque density-gradient centrifugation was used to isolate PBMCs, with at least 6.5 million per sample. Trizol reagent was used to extract total RNA from PBMCs, with at least 5 micrograms per sample. For every donor, an aliquot of PBMCs went through flow cytometry to measure the percentages of naive CD45RAhigh/CD27high T cells. As for this clonotype: Its antigen specificity is not known. Base-call qualities are not available, and no considerably larger clone is one nucleotide away.

The protocol used for the library was 5' RACE. TCRdb lists the instrument as Illumina HiSeq 2500. A second roughly 6 to 12 cycle PCR used a sample-barcoded 5' primer and a J-beta primer mix. A template-switch 5' adaptor carrying 12 random nucleotides introduced a unique molecular identifier onto each TCR beta cDNA molecule. Each sample yielded at least 3 million CDR3-containing paired-end reads. First-strand cDNA synthesis was performed from all RNA using the Mint cDNA synthesis kit, with priming by a TRBC-specific oligonucleotide. Following uracil-DNA glycosylase treatment, a first 18-cycle PCR with universal primers M1SS and BC2_uni_R was performed on all cDNA. For the original study's pipeline: For normalization, 1 million high-quality reads were randomly selected from each sample, with every read carrying a distinct molecular identifier. Reads sharing molecular identifiers were discarded rather than binned into consensus sequences. CDR3 identification, clonotype clustering and error correction used MiTCR with a Q25 quality threshold and the strictest error-elimination algorithm. A nonparametric unseen species model with Euler transformation was used to estimate lower-bound total TCR beta diversity. In TCRdb, the public reads were trimmed at Q25 with fastp and aligned with MiXCR, with productive beta chains retained. Each CDR3 protein appears once, grouped with its most common genes and DNA. TCRdb, not the authors, supplied the V and J calls. Recorded for this sample are 800,000 to 950,000 distinct CDR3 sequences; 29% of them occurred a single time. The top ten hold around 9.6% of the sample.

These data also featured in a second study, about T cells of mothers and their children. The second paper states: Nine systemically healthy Caucasian individuals served as donors, namely three mothers together with their six children. cDNA synthesis used all of the extracted RNA, with 1.5 ug of RNA in each 15 ul reaction. In the second PCR, the M1S primer introduced both the sample barcodes and 2-4 random nucleotides. More than 8 million TCR beta CDR3 reads were obtained from each mother, and about 3 million reads were obtained from each child. Thymic selection shapes the output of TCR recombination in a similar way in related and unrelated pairs, and inherited differences have a minor effect. Normalized repertoire overlap was always slightly but never significantly higher in related than unrelated mother-child pairs. With a sensitivity of approximately 96 clones per million clonotypes, no persistent microchimeric T cell clones were detected. In the study, deep NGS was used to compare the TCR beta repertoires of mothers and children, and features distinguishing related mother-child pairs from unrelated individuals were sought. On average, the children were roughly 12 +/- 4 years old, while the mothers were around 42 +/- 4 years old. Libraries were sequenced on Illumina HiSeq 2000 with 100+100 nt paired-end reads after adapter ligation with NEBNext reagents. To prevent cross-contamination, the mother and child libraries were prepared a month apart and were sequenced in separate runs. For each donor, somewhere between roughly 450,000 and 2,100,000 distinct TCR beta clonotypes were identified. Naive TCR beta clonotypes were estimated from low-frequency clonotypes matched to each donor's FACS-determined naive share, without sorting.

The specimen sequenced was blood. The chain links TRBV6-5 with TRBJ1-5, with the D segment identity uncertain. The TCR was taken from a middle-aged woman in good health. The DNA is as follows: TGTGCCAGCAGTTACTCGGTCGTTCAGCCCCAGCATTTT. It encodes CASSYSVVQPQHF.